These T cell receptor beta chains were read from a single sample in a study of T cell repertoires in cytomegalovirus infection. TCRdb itself ran the reads through MiXCR, one entry per CDR3 protein. The sample carries about 130,000 distinct CDR3 sequences, almost 9% recorded once. The sequenced material came from PBMCs. These receptors originate from a human donor in good health (CMV status not recorded). Some clones in this sample may be carry-over from other donors' samples. The CDR3 runs from the conserved cysteine through the conserved F or W.

v_gene	j_gene	CDR3aa
TRBV12-3/TRBV12-4	TRBJ1-5	CASSLIKQPQHF
TRBV14	TRBJ2-3	CASSQDRGRQYF
TRBV29-1	TRBJ1-1	CSAGHADTEAFF
TRBV5-1	TRBJ2-3	CASSLGLTTKSTDTQYF
TRBV7-2	TRBJ1-1	CASHKMSNTEAFF
TRBV28	TRBJ2-1	CASSEMLGALNEQFF
TRBV20-1	TRBJ2-3	CSARGERGRTDTQYF
TRBV5-1	TRBJ1-5	CASRVGQGTNQPQHF
TRBV6-2/TRBV6-3	TRBJ1-2	CASSYSKQGAPGGYTF
TRBV20-1	TRBJ1-1	CSALGQGMNTEAFF
TRBV9	TRBJ2-1	CASSVELVPRSEQFF
TRBV6-1	TRBJ1-5	CASSGTGSIQPQHF
TRBV29-1	TRBJ1-1	CSIKQEQNTEAFF
TRBV28	TRBJ2-6	CASSPPVSGANVLTF
TRBV7-2	TRBJ2-7	CASSLQGYEQYF
TRBV19	TRBJ1-6	CASTPDRFNSPLHF
TRBV5-4	TRBJ2-1	CASSLVGGAIVKQFF
TRBV12-3/TRBV12-4	TRBJ1-6	CASRRDSLYNSPLHF
TRBV28	TRBJ2-2	CASSPISAVINTGELFF
TRBV10-3	TRBJ1-1	CAISESGNTEAFF
TRBV29-1	TRBJ2-3	CSGRSSGASTDTQYF
TRBV29-1	TRBJ1-2	CSVRVLSSYGYTF
TRBV6-6	TRBJ1-6	CASSSTDYNSPLHF
TRBV11-3	TRBJ2-1	CAGSSGPGNEQFF
TRBV2	TRBJ2-3	CASSEADTQYF
TRBV7-2	TRBJ1-2	CASSLGQGEGGYTF
TRBV7-3	TRBJ2-3	CASSPPTPTDTQYF
TRBV2	TRBJ2-7	CASCAGQGVYEQYF
TRBV15	TRBJ1-4	CATSRAPREKLFF
TRBV20-1	TRBJ2-5	CSAGLAGFQETQYF
TRBV2	TRBJ1-5	CASKIGTLSNQPQHF
TRBV10-2	TRBJ2-7	CASSESGGTGGFEQYF
TRBV2	TRBJ1-5	CASSVSNQPQHF
TRBV6-2/TRBV6-3	TRBJ2-1	CASTYSGGGNEQFF
TRBV11-2	TRBJ2-5	CASSLKTGLAGEETQYF
TRBV7-8	TRBJ2-1	CASSLNPDIHNEQFF
TRBV7-2	TRBJ2-5	CASSLKRETQYF
TRBV12-3/TRBV12-4	TRBJ1-6	CASSLGLVSPLHF
TRBV7-2	TRBJ1-5	CASSIGTVDSNQPQHF
TRBV5-1	TRBJ2-3	CASSLQGADRDTQYF
TRBV12-3/TRBV12-4	TRBJ2-3	CASSFGGSDTQYF
TRBV20-1	TRBJ2-5	CSAREPGRWETQYF